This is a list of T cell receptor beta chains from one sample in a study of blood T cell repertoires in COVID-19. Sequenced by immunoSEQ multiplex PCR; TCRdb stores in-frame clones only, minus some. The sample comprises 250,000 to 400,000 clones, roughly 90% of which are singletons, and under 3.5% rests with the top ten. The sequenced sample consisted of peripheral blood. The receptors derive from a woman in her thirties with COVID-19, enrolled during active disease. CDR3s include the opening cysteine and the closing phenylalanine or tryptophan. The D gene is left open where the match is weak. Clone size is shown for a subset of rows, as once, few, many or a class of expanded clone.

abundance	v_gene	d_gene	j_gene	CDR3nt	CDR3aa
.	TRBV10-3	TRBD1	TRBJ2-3	TGTGCCATCAGCTGGGGACAGGGAGGGAGCACAGATACGCAGTATTTT	CAISWGQGGSTDTQYF
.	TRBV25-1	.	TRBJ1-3	TGTGCCAGCAGTGAATGGGGCAGCTCTGGAAACACCATATATTTT	CASSEWGSSGNTIYF
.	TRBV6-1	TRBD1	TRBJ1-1	TGTGCCAGCAGTGAACAGGGGGCGACCACTGAAGCTTTCTTT	CASSEQGATTEAFF
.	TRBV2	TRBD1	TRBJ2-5	TGTGCCAGCAGTGGGGGACAGAAGGAGACCCAGTACTTC	CASSGGQKETQYF
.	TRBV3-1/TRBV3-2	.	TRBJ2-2	TGTGCCAGCAGCCTCGAGACTAGGGAGCTGTTTTTT	CASSLETRELFF
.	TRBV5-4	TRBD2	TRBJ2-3	TGTGCCAGCAGCTTAGGGACTAGCGGTCCTGGCCGTACGCAGTATTTT	CASSLGTSGPGRTQYF
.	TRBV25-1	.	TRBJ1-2	TGTGCCAGCAGTGAAGAGCAGGGCAACTATGGCTACACCTTC	CASSEEQGNYGYTF
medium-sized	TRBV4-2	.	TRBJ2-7	TGTGCCAGCAGCCAAGATTTGGTAGTAAGCTCCTACGAGCAGTACTTC	CASSQDLVVSSYEQYF
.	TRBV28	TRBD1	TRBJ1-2	TGTGCCAGCAGGTCCACAGGGGTTTTGTCTAAAGGCTACACCTTC	CASRSTGVLSKGYTF
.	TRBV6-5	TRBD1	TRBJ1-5	TGTGCCAGCAGTTCAGGGGGGTATAGCAATCAGCCCCAGCATTTT	CASSSGGYSNQPQHF
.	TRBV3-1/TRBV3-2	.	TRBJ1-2	TGTGCCAGCAGCCAAGGCGGCGGGGGTGGATCTGGCTACACCTTC	CASSQGGGGGSGYTF
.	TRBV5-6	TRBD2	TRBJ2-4	TGTGCCAGCAGCTTGGGACTAGCGGCTAGTCTAGCCAAAAACATTCAGTACTTC	CASSLGLAASLAKNIQYF
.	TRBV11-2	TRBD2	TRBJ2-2	TGTGCCAGCAACCCTCGGACTAGCGGGAGTGGGAGGGAGCTGTTTTTT	CASNPRTSGSGRELFF
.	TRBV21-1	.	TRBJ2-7	TGTGCCAGCAGCAAATTGGGGAGGGCCATTGACGAGCAGTACTTC	CASSKLGRAIDEQYF
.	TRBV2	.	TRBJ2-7	TGTGCCAGCAGTGAAGACCCCCAGGGAGGTTTGGTCGACGAGCAGTACTTC	CASSEDPQGGLVDEQYF
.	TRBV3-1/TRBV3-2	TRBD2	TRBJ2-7	TGTGCCAGCAGCCAAGGCGGCGGGAGGGCCTACGAGCAGTACTTC	CASSQGGGRAYEQYF
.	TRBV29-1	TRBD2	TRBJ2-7	TGCAGCGTTGAGGTAGCGGGAGTGAACGAGCAGTACTTC	CSVEVAGVNEQYF
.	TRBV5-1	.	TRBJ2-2	TGCGCCAGCAGAGATGTGACTTCAAACACCGGGGAGCTGTTTTTT	CASRDVTSNTGELFF